This T cell receptor (beta chain) was identified during a study of T cells expressing NK-cell markers. Study information: One of eight sequenced donors was HCMV-seronegative; the other seven were seropositive. General study points: Of the CD8+ T cell pool in roughly six donors, roughly 1.0-7.5% was accounted for by dominant NKG2C+ clonotypes.

The germline V gene has CDR1 KGHSH and CDR2 LQKENI. The CDR3 sequence is 20 residues long. What made the TCR beta cDNA was 5'RACE template switching with UMIs. TCRdb reprocessed the 5' RACE reads, keeping one entry per CDR3 protein, no DNA. Reported are 500,000 to 700,000 distinct CDR3 sequences; the ten largest clones contain approximately 3.5%. As concerns this clonotype: Its matching antigen is unknown.

Sequencing was performed on blood T cells: a sorted CD56 or NKG2C T cell subset, CD4+ or CD8+ T cells, or bulk PBMC T cells (not recorded which). V is TRBV18 and J is TRBJ2-2; TCRdb's D call, TRBD1, is unchecked because there is no DNA. The sequence was obtained from a man aged 18-30 years in good health. The CDR3 sequence: CASSPRWVRAYSDDTGELFF.